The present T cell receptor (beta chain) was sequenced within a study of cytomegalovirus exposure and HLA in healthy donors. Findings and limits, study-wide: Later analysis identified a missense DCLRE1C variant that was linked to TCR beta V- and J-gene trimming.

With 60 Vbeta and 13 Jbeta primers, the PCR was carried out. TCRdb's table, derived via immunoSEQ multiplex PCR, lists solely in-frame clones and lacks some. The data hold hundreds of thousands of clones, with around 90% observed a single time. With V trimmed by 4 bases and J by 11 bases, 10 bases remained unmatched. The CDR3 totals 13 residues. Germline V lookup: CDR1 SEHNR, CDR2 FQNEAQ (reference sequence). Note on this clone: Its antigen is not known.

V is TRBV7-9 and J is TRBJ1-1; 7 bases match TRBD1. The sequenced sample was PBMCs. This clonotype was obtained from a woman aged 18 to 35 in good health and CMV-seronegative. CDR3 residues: CASSSGQRTVAFF. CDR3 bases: TGTGCCAGCAGCTCGGGACAGCGAACTGTGGCTTTCTTT.